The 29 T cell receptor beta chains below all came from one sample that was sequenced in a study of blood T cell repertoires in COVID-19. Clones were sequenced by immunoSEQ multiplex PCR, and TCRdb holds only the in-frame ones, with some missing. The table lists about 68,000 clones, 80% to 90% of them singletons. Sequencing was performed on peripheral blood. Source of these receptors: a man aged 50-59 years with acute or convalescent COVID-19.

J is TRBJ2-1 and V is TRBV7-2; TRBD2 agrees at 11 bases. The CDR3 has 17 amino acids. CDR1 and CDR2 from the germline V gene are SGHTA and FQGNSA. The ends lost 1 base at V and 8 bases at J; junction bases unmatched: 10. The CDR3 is CASSLGGSSGRYYEQFF. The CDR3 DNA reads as TGTGCCAGCAGCTTAGGTGGCTCTAGCGGGAGGTATTATGAGCAGTTCTTC.

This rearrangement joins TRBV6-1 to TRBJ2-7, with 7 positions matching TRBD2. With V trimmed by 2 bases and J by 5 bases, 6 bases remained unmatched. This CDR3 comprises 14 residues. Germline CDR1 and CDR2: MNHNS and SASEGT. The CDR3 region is CASSEPGTTDEQYV. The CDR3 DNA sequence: TGTGCCAGCAGTGAACCGGGGACTACCGACGAGCAGTACGTC.

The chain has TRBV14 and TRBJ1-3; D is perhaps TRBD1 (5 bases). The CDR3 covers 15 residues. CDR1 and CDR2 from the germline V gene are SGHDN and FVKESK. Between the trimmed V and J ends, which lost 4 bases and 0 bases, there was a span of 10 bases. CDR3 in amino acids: CASSRTRNSGNTIYF. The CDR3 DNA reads TGTGCCAGCAGCCGGACACGAAACTCTGGAAACACCATATATTTT. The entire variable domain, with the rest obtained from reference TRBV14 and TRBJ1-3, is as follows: EAGVTQFPSHSVIEKGQTVTLRCDPISGHDNLYWYRRVMGKEIKFLLHFVKESKQDESGMPNNRFLAERTGGTYSTLKVQPAELEDSGVYFCASSRTRNSGNTIYFGEGSWLTVV.

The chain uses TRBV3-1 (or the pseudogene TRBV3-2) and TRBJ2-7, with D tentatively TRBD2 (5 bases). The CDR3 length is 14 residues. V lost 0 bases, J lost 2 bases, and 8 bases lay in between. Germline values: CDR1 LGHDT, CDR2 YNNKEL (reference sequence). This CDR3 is CASSQDPGTYEQYF. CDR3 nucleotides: TGTGCCAGCAGCCAAGATCCGGGGACCTACGAGCAGTACTTC.

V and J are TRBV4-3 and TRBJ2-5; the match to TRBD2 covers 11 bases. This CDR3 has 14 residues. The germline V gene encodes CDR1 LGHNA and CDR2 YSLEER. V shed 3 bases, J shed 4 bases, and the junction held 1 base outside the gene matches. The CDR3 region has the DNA TGCGCCAGCAGCCATGGACTAGCGGGAGAGACCCAGTACTTC. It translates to CASSHGLAGETQYF.

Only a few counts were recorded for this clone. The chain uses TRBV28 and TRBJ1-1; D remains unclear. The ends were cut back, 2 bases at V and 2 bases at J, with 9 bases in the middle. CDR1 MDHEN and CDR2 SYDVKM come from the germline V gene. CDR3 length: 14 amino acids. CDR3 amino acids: CASSLVQLNTEAFF. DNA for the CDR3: TGTGCCAGCAGTTTAGTACAGCTAAACACTGAAGCTTTCTTT.

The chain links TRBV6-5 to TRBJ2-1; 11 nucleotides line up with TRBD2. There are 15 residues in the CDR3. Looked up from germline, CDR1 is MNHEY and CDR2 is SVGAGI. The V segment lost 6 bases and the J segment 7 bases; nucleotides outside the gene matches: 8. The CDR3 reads CASRLAGGPVNEQFF. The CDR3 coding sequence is TGTGCCAGCAGGTTAGCGGGAGGGCCCGTAAATGAGCAGTTCTTC.

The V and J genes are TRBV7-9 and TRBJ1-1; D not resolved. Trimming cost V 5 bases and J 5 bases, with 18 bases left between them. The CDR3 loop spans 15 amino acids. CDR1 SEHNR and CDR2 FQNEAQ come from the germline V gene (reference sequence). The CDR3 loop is CASSPQQWGGTEAFF. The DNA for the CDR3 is TGTGCCAGCAGCCCGCAACAGTGGGGAGGGACTGAAGCTTTCTTT.

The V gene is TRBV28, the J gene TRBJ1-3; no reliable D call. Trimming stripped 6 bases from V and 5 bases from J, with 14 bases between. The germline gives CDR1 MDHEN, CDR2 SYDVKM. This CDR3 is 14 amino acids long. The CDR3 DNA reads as TGTGCCAGCAGCCTTACACTAGGGAGAAACACCATATATTTT. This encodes CASSLTLGRNTIYF.

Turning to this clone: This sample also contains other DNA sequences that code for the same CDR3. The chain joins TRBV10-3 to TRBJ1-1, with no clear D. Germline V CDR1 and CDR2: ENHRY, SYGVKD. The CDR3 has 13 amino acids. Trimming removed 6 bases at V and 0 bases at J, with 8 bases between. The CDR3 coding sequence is TGTGCCATCAGCGCCGGTATGAACACTGAAGCTTTCTTT. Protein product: CAISAGMNTEAFF.

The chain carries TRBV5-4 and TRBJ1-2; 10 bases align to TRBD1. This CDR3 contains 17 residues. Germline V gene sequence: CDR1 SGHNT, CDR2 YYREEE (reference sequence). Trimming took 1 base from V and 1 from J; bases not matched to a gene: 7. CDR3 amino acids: CASSLRQGAGGNYGYTF. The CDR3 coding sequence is TGTGCCAGCAGCTTGAGACAGGGGGCGGGGGGTAACTATGGCTACACCTTC. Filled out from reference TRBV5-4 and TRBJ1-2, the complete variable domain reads ETGVTQSPTHLIKTRGQQVTLRCSSQSGHNTVSWYQQALGQGPQFIFQYYREEENGRGNFPPRFSGLQFPNYSSELNVNALELDDSALYLCASSLRQGAGGNYGYTFGSGTRLTVV.

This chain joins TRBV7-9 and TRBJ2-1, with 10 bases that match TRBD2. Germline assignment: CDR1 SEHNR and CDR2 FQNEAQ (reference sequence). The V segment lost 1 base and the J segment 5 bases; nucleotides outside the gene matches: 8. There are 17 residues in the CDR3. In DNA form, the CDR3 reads TGTGCCAGCAGCTTAGATCTCGCACTAGCGGGAAACAATGAGCAGTTCTTC. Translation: CASSLDLALAGNNEQFF.

The chain's CDR3 is CASSPGSPLHF. DNA for the CDR3: TGTGCCAGCAGCCCAGGCTCACCCCTCCACTTT. The chain recombines TRBV6-5 with TRBJ1-6, with D hard to call. Trimming removed 6 bases at V and 10 bases at J, with 7 bases between. Germline V gene sequence: CDR1 MNHEY, CDR2 SVGAGI. This CDR3 spans 11 amino acids.

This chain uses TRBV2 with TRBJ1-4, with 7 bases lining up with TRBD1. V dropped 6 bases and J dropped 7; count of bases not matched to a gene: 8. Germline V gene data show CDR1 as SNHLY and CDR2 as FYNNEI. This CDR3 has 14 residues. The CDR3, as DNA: TGTGCCAGCAGGGCAACAGGGGCTGGTGAAAAACTGTTTTTT. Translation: CASRATGAGEKLFF.

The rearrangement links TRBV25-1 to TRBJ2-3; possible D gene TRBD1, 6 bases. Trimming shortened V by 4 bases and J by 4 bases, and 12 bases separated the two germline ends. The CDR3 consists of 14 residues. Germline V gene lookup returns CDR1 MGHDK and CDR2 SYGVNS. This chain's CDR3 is CASSGDISSDTQYF. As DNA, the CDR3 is TGTGCCAGCAGTGGGGACATAAGTTCAGATACGCAGTATTTT.

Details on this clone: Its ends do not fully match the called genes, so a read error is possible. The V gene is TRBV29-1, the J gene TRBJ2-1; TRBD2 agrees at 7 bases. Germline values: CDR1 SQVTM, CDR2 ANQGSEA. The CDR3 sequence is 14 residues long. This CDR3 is CSVEGGSSYNEQFF. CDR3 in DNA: TGCAGCGTGGAAGGCGGGAGCTCCTACAATGAGCAGTTCTTC.

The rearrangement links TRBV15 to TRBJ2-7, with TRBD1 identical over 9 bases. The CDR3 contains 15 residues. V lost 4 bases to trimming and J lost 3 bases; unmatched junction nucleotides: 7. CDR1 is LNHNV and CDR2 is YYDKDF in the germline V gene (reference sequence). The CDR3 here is CATSMGTGSFYEQYV. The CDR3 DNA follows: TGTGCCACCAGCATGGGGACAGGGTCATTCTACGAGCAGTACGTC.

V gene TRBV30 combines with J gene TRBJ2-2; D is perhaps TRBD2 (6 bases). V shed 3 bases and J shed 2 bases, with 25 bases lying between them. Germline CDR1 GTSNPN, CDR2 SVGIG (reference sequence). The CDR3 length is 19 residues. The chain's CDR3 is CAWRPPGQGSGVNTGELFF. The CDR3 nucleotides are TGTGCCTGGAGGCCCCCAGGGCAGGGTTCGGGGGTTAACACCGGGGAGCTGTTTTTT.

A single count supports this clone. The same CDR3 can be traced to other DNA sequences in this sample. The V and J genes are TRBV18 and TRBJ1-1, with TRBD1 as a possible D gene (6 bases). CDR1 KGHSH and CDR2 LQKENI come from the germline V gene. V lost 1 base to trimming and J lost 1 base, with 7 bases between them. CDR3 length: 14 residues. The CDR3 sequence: CASSPRTENTEAFF. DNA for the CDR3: TGTGCCAGCTCACCACGGACAGAGAACACTGAAGCTTTCTTT.

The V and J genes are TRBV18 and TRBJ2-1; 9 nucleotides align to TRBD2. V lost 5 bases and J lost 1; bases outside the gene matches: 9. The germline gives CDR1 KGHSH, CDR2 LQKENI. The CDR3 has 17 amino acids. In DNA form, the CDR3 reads TGTGCCAGCTCAACCCGACTAGCGGAACAATCCTACAATGAGCAGTTCTTC. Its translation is CASSTRLAEQSYNEQFF.

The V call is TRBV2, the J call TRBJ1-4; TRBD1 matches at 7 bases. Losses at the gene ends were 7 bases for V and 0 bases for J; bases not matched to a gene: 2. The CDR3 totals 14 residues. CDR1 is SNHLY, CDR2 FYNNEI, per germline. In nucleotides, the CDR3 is TGTGCCAGCAACAGGGGTGCAACTAATGAAAAACTGTTTTTT. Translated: CASNRGATNEKLFF.

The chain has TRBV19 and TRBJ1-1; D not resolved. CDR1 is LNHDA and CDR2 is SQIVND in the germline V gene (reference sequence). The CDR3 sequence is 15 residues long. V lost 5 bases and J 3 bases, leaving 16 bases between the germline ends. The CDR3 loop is CASSSSGIRYTEAFF. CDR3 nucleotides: TGTGCCAGTAGTTCCTCCGGTATACGGTACACTGAAGCTTTCTTT.

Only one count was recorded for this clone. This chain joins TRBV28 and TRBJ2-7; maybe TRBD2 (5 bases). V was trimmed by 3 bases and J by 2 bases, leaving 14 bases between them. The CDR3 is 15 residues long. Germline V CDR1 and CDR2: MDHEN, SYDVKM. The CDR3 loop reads CASSFPGGRTYEQYF. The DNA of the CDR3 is TGTGCCAGCAGTTTTCCCGGCGGGCGAACCTACGAGCAGTACTTC.

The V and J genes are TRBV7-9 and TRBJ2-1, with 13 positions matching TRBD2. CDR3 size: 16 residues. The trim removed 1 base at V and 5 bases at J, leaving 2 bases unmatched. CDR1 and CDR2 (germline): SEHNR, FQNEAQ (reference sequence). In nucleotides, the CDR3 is TGTGCCAGCAGCTTAGTGGGGACTAGCGGGAACAATGAGCAGTTCTTC. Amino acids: CASSLVGTSGNNEQFF.

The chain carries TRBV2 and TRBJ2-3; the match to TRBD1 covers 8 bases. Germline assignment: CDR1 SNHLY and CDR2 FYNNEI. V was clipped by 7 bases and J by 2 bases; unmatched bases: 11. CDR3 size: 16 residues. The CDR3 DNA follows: TGTGCCAGCAACAAGGACAGGGTTGGGACCACAGATACGCAGTATTTT. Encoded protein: CASNKDRVGTTDTQYF.

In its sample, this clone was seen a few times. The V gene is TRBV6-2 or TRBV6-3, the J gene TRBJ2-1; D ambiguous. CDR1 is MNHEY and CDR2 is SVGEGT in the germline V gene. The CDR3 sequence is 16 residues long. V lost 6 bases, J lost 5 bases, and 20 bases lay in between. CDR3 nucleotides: TGTGCCAGCAGCCAAGAAGCGACTCTACCTCACAATGAGCAGTTCTTC. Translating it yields CASSQEATLPHNEQFF.

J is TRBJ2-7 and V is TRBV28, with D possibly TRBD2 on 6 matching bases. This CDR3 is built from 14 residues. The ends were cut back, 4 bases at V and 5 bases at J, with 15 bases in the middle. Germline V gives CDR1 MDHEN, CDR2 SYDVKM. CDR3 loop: CASSYGGGLHEQYF. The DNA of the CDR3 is TGTGCCAGCAGTTATGGGGGAGGTCTCCACGAGCAGTACTTC.

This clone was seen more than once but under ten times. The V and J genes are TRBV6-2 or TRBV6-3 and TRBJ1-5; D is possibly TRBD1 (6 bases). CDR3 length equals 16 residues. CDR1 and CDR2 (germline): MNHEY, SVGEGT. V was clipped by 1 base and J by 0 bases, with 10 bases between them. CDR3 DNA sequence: TGTGCCAGCAGTTACTTAGCAGGGGATAGCAATCAGCCCCAGCATTTT. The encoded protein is CASSYLAGDSNQPQHF.

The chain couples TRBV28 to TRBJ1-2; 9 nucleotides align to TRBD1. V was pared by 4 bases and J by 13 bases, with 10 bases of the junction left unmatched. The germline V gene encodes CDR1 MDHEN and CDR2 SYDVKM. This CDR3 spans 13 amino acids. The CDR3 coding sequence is TGTGCCAGCAGTTACAGGGGGCCAGGTGGAGGCACCTTC. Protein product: CASSYRGPGGGTF.